The 27 T cell receptor beta chains reported below all come from one sample, sequenced in a study of cytomegalovirus exposure and HLA in healthy donors. Both 60 Vbeta primers and 13 Jbeta primers went into the PCR. Clones were sequenced by immunoSEQ multiplex PCR, and TCRdb holds only the in-frame ones, with some missing. Here the sample spans some 87,000 clones, under 85% being singletons. Sequences were obtained from PBMCs. All receptors derive from a woman in her forties in good health and CMV-seropositive.

The chain combines TRBV27 with TRBJ2-7; no firm D call. The CDR3 covers 13 residues. CDR1 MNHEY and CDR2 SMNVEV come from the germline V gene (reference sequence). V dropped 3 bases and J dropped 1 base, with 7 bases sitting between them. DNA of the CDR3: TGTGCCAGCAGTTTTCGTCCGTCCTACGAGCAGTACTTC. This codes for CASSFRPSYEQYF.

This chain joins TRBV5-1 and TRBJ2-5, with 8 bases lining up with TRBD2. From germline, CDR1 is SGHRS and CDR2 YFSETQ. The CDR3 runs 14 residues. V lost 0 bases and J lost 5; bases outside the gene matches: 3. In DNA, the CDR3 is TGCGCCAGCAGCTTGGCGGGAGGGCCGGAGACCCAGTACTTC. Protein sequence: CASSLAGGPETQYF.

The chain carries TRBV2 and TRBJ2-1, with 8 nucleotides matching TRBD1. The V segment lost 6 bases and the J segment 6 bases; nucleotides outside the gene matches: 13. In germline, CDR1 is SNHLY, CDR2 FYNNEI. CDR3 length: 16 amino acids. The CDR3 DNA is TGTGCCAGCAGAATCCAACAGGGGGTAAAGGGCAATGAGCAGTTCTTC. Its translation: CASRIQQGVKGNEQFF.

CDR3 region: CASSLRQGSYEQYF. The CDR3 DNA is TGTGCCAGCAGTCTGAGACAGGGATCCTACGAGCAGTACTTC. This chain uses TRBV6-5 with TRBJ2-7, with TRBD1 matching 7 bases. Per germline, CDR1 MNHEY and CDR2 SVGAGI. The CDR3 sequence is 14 residues long. Trimming removed 5 bases from V and 1 base from J; junction bases left unmatched: 5.

The chain's CDR3 is CAWSRGTEAFF. The DNA of the CDR3 is TGTGCCTGGAGTCGGGGGACTGAAGCTTTCTTT. The chain recombines TRBV30 with TRBJ1-1; D might be TRBD1 (5 bases). The V gene lost 2 bases and the J gene lost 5 bases, with 6 bases spanning the gap. This CDR3 is built from 11 residues. The germline V gene encodes CDR1 GTSNPN and CDR2 SVGIG (reference sequence).

This clone was found a few times. V gene TRBV5-1 combines with J gene TRBJ2-3; 11 bases align to TRBD2. The CDR3 covers 16 residues. The germline gives CDR1 SGHRS, CDR2 YFSETQ. The junction had 4 bases not matched to a gene; V was cut back by 2 bases and J by 2 bases. The CDR3 DNA reads as TGCGCCAGCAGCTTAGGACTAGCGGGTCTCACAGATACGCAGTATTTT. It encodes CASSLGLAGLTDTQYF.

With respect to this clone: A junction end diverges from the germline sequence, so it may reflect a read error. The chain uses TRBV4-2 and TRBJ2-7; D gene uncertain. The germline V gene has CDR1 LGHNA and CDR2 YNFKEQ. The CDR3 runs 12 residues. CDR3: CASSQSVDATVF. The CDR3 DNA reads as TGTGCCAGCAGCCAATCGGTAGACGCAACAGTATTC.

This clone turned up a few times. This chain joins TRBV27 and TRBJ2-7, with 8 bases that match TRBD2. The V gene's germline CDR1 is MNHEY and CDR2 SMNVEV (reference sequence). There are 15 residues in the CDR3. J lost 2 bases, V lost 2 bases, and 5 bases had no gene match. The CDR3 sequence: CASSLGSGGTYEQYF. The CDR3 DNA follows: TGTGCCAGCAGTTTAGGTTCGGGAGGGACCTACGAGCAGTACTTC.

This chain joins TRBV30 and TRBJ1-5; D is perhaps TRBD1 (6 bases). Germline CDR1 and CDR2: GTSNPN and SVGIG (reference sequence). The CDR3 runs to 14 residues. V gave up 1 base and J gave up 7 bases, with 14 bases separating them. The CDR3: CAWSATGWGQPQHF. The CDR3 region has the DNA TGTGCCTGGAGTGCCACAGGGTGGGGACAGCCCCAGCATTTT.

The chain uses TRBV9 and TRBJ2-7, with 8 bases identical to TRBD2. The CDR3 has 16 residues. Per the germline V gene, CDR1 is SGDLS and CDR2 is YYNGEE. The ends lost 4 bases at V and 3 bases at J; junction bases unmatched: 12. DNA for the CDR3: TGTGCCAGCAGCCCCCACGCAACTAGCGGAGTCTACGAGCAGTACTTC. Translation gives CASSPHATSGVYEQYF.

This rearrangement joins TRBV5-6 to TRBJ1-1, with TRBD1 matching over 10 bases. Germline trimming cut 1 base from V and 4 bases from J; bases unmatched to any gene: 1. Germline CDR1 reads SGHDT; CDR2 reads YYEEEE. The CDR3 sequence is 14 residues long. The CDR3 nucleotides read TGTGCCAGCAGCTTGTGGGACAGGGGCACTGAAGCTTTCTTT. This codes for CASSLWDRGTEAFF.

The rearrangement uses TRBV5-1 and TRBJ1-2, with D hard to call. Germline loops: CDR1 SGHRS, CDR2 YFSETQ. CDR3 length equals 14 residues. V lost 4 bases and J lost 7, with 17 bases in between. The DNA for the CDR3 is TGCGCCAGCAGCAGCCGGGATCTTACTGGTGGCTACACCTTC. Translation: CASSSRDLTGGYTF.

This clone was seen a handful of times. The rearrangement links TRBV4-1 to TRBJ1-6; 9 bases align to TRBD1. V shed 3 bases, J shed 6 bases, and the junction held 3 bases outside the gene matches. Germline V CDR1 and CDR2: MGHRA, YSYEKL. The CDR3 sequence is 15 residues long. The CDR3 protein is CASSHGQGRNSPLHF. CDR3 coding DNA: TGCGCCAGCAGCCACGGACAGGGGCGTAATTCACCCCTCCACTTT.

The chain employs TRBV19 and TRBJ2-1, with D unclear. There are 14 residues in the CDR3. CDR1 is LNHDA and CDR2 is SQIVND in the germline V gene (reference sequence). V was clipped by 4 bases and J by 0 bases, with 7 bases between them. CDR3 in DNA: TGTGCCAGTAGTAGCGGCCGCTCCTACAATGAGCAGTTCTTC. Its translation: CASSSGRSYNEQFF.

The gene calls are TRBV7-2 and TRBJ1-1; D may be TRBD1 (6 bases). CDR1 and CDR2 from the germline V gene are SGHTA and FQGNSA. Trimming shortened V by 4 bases and J by 4 bases, and 10 bases separated the two germline ends. The CDR3 sequence is 13 residues long. The CDR3 nucleotides are TGTGCCAGCAGCTATACAGGGACCACTGAAGCTTTCTTT. This sequence encodes CASSYTGTTEAFF.

Only one count was recorded for this clone. The DNA of the CDR3 is TGTGCCAGCAGTTACTCGGCTGGTAACTCCTACGAGCAGTACTTC. As protein: CASSYSAGNSYEQYF. V is TRBV6-5 and J is TRBJ2-7, with D unclear. V shed 0 bases and J shed 0 bases, with 9 bases lying between them. Germline V gene lookup returns CDR1 MNHEY and CDR2 SVGAGI. The CDR3 sequence is 15 residues long.

The chain combines TRBV29-1 with TRBJ1-1; 8 bases agree with TRBD1. J was trimmed by 0 bases and V by 7 bases; bases with no gene match: 7. From germline, CDR1 is SQVTM and CDR2 ANQGSEA. This CDR3 has 14 amino acids. CDR3 bases: TGCAGCGGAAGACAGGGGATCATGAACACTGAAGCTTTCTTT. The encoded protein is CSGRQGIMNTEAFF.

The chain joins TRBV5-6 to TRBJ2-3; 8 nucleotides align to TRBD2. The CDR3 contains 16 residues. V shed 5 bases and J 4 bases; nucleotides not matched to a gene: 12. Germline values: CDR1 SGHDT, CDR2 YYEEEE. The CDR3 loop is CASSRSGGSFADTQYF. The CDR3, as DNA: TGTGCCAGCAGTCGCAGCGGGGGCTCCTTCGCAGATACGCAGTATTTT.

This rearrangement joins TRBV6-6 to TRBJ2-3; TRBD2 matches at 9 bases. This CDR3 is 15 amino acids long. V trimming: 2 bases; J trimming: 3 bases; junction bases outside the gene matches: 3. Germline V gene data show CDR1 as MNHNY and CDR2 as SVGAGI (reference sequence). The CDR3 bases are TGTGCCAGCAGTTACAGCGGACTAGCGACAGATACGCAGTATTTT. Residues: CASSYSGLATDTQYF.

A few counts support this clone. V is TRBV5-6 and J is TRBJ1-4, with D possibly TRBD1 on 5 matching bases. The CDR3 extends over 16 amino acids. The V end was cut by 0 bases, the J end by 5 bases, with 14 bases between. Germline CDR1 SGHDT, CDR2 YYEEEE. The CDR3 region is CASSLAGRGRNEKLFF. The CDR3 DNA is TGTGCCAGCAGCTTGGCCGGGAGGGGCCGGAATGAAAAACTGTTTTTT.

This clone was seen once. This chain joins TRBV20-1 and TRBJ2-7; D is unresolved. The CDR3 is made up of 10 amino acids. The germline gives CDR1 DFQATT, CDR2 SNEGSKA (reference sequence). The CDR3 DNA reads as TGCAGCCCTACCATTTACGAGCAGTACTTC. As protein: CSPTIYEQYF.

V and J are TRBV30 and TRBJ1-2; 9 bases agree with TRBD1. Trimming took 0 bases from V and 7 from J; bases not matched to a gene: 3. Looked up from germline, CDR1 is GTSNPN and CDR2 is SVGIG (reference sequence). CDR3 length: 13 amino acids. The CDR3 sequence: CAWSVDRGIGYTF. The CDR3 DNA reads as TGTGCCTGGAGTGTAGACAGGGGGATTGGCTACACCTTC. The full variable domain, completed using reference TRBV30 and TRBJ1-2, is SQTIHQWPATLVQPVGSPLSLECTVEGTSNPNLYWYRQAAGRGLQLLFYSVGIGQISSEVPQNLSASRPQDRQFILSSKKLLLSDSGFYLCAWSVDRGIGYTFGSGTRLTVV.

The chain employs TRBV6-6 and TRBJ2-3; 7 bases are a match to TRBD2. In germline, CDR1 is MNHNY, CDR2 SVGAGI (reference sequence). J lost 4 bases, V lost 1 base, and 8 bases had no gene match. CDR3 length equals 16 residues. The CDR3 sequence is CASSYFGREFSDTQYF. The DNA of the CDR3 is TGTGCCAGCAGTTACTTCGGGCGGGAGTTCTCAGATACGCAGTATTTT.

This clone was seen a handful of times. The chain combines TRBV29-1 with TRBJ2-3; 9 bases agree with TRBD1. The CDR3 has 15 residues. The V and J ends lost 4 bases and 4 bases, in that order; junction bases with no gene match: 9. CDR1 is SQVTM, CDR2 ANQGSEA, per germline. This CDR3 is CSVGAGTGWADTQYF. In DNA form, the CDR3 reads TGCAGCGTTGGCGCCGGGACAGGGTGGGCAGATACGCAGTATTTT.

V gene TRBV30 combines with J gene TRBJ2-7, with 8 bases aligning to TRBD1. V lost 3 bases to trimming and J lost 4 bases; unmatched junction nucleotides: 17. Germline V lookup: CDR1 GTSNPN, CDR2 SVGIG (reference sequence). CDR3 length: 17 residues. The CDR3 spells CAWSTRTPGTGHYEQYF. The DNA of the CDR3 is TGTGCCTGGAGCACGCGAACACCCGGGACAGGTCATTACGAGCAGTACTTC.

The V and J genes are TRBV7-8 and TRBJ1-3; 9 nucleotides match TRBD1. Germline loops: CDR1 SGHVS, CDR2 FQNEAQ. V lost 5 bases, J lost 4 bases, and 9 bases stayed unmatched. The length of the CDR3 is 16 residues. CDR3 amino acids: CASSPPFGTGGNTIYF. The CDR3 DNA sequence: TGTGCCAGCAGCCCCCCATTCGGGACAGGGGGAAACACCATATATTTT.

The chain combines TRBV6-5 with TRBJ2-7; 10 bases map to TRBD1. Germline CDR1 is MNHEY and CDR2 is SVGAGI. The junction had 8 bases not matched to a gene; V was cut back by 6 bases and J by 6 bases. The CDR3 runs to 14 residues. Here the CDR3 reads CASSADRGLSEQYF. CDR3 nucleotide sequence: TGTGCCAGCAGCGCCGACAGGGGGCTGAGCGAGCAGTACTTC.